A selection of T cell receptor beta chains follows, all from one sample in a study of neoadjuvant nivolumab and ipilimumab in lung cancer. This table comes from immunoSEQ multiplex PCR, and its TCRdb copy is limited to in-frame clones, with some not included. Here the sample spans about 30,000 clones, 83% being singletons. The sequenced sample was tumor tissue, obtained after neoadjuvant nivolumab, alone or with ipilimumab, at or shortly before surgery. The source of these receptors is an adult with non-small cell lung cancer. Both conserved end residues are part of each CDR3. Each record gives: V gene, D gene, J gene, CDR3 length, clone size, CDR3 protein, CDR3 DNA. A D gene is named only where the DNA matches it firmly. The size of a clone is reported for some rows only, either as once, few or many, or as a class for expanded clones.

V: TRBV7-9; D: .; J: TRBJ1-1; length: 14; size: .; CDR3: CASRRTVPRTEAFF; DNA: TGTGCCAGCAGAAGGACAGTTCCGCGCACTGAAGCTTTCTTT
V: TRBV30; D: .; J: TRBJ1-1; length: 18; size: .; CDR3: CAWIHNAIWRVRGTEAFF; DNA: TGTGCCTGGATCCATAATGCTATCTGGAGGGTAAGAGGTACTGAAGCTTTCTTT
V: TRBV6-6; D: .; J: TRBJ2-7; length: 15; size: .; CDR3: CASSYLVGSSYEQYF; DNA: TGTGCCAGCAGTTACCTAGTGGGGAGCTCCTACGAGCAGTACTTC
V: TRBV5-1; D: .; J: TRBJ1-2; length: 13; size: .; CDR3: CASSQGQLPGYTF; DNA: TGCGCCAGCAGCCAAGGACAGTTACCCGGCTACACCTTC
V: TRBV29-1; D: .; J: TRBJ2-5; length: 16; size: few; CDR3: CSVEDMQRYHQETQYF; DNA: TGCAGCGTTGAAGATATGCAGCGCTACCATCAAGAGACCCAGTACTTC
V: TRBV5-4; D: TRBD1; J: TRBJ2-2; length: 16; size: .; CDR3: CASSYTGGLNTGELFF; DNA: TGTGCCAGCAGCTATACAGGGGGCCTGAACACCGGGGAGCTGTTTTTT
V: TRBV5-1; D: TRBD1; J: TRBJ1-5; length: 15; size: medium-sized; CDR3: CASSPGQVSNQPQHF; DNA: TGCGCCAGCAGCCCCGGACAGGTGAGCAATCAGCCCCAGCATTTT
V: TRBV11-2; D: .; J: TRBJ1-1; length: 13; size: once; CDR3: CASSLDRPNEAFF; DNA: TGTGCCAGCAGCTTAGATAGGCCCAACGAAGCTTTCTTT
V: TRBV7-9; D: TRBD1; J: TRBJ1-1; length: 13; size: .; CDR3: CASSVLQGTEAFF; DNA: TGTGCCAGCAGCGTTCTACAGGGGACTGAAGCTTTCTTT
V: TRBV30; D: TRBD1; J: TRBJ1-1; length: 14; size: .; CDR3: CAWSALNHGTGAFF; DNA: TGTGCCTGGAGTGCCCTGAATCACGGGACAGGAGCTTTCTTT
V: TRBV20-1; D: .; J: TRBJ1-3; length: 11; size: .; CDR3: CSARTGNTIYF; DNA: TGCAGTGCTAGAACTGGAAACACCATATATTTT
V: TRBV5-1; D: .; J: TRBJ1-1; length: 13; size: .; CDR3: CASSLGGGTEAFF; DNA: TGCGCCAGCAGCTTGGGAGGGGGCACTGAAGCTTTCTTT
V: TRBV11-2; D: TRBD2; J: TRBJ2-5; length: 17; size: .; CDR3: CASSLGRGNWHQETQYF; DNA: TGTGCCAGCAGCCTAGGGCGGGGGAACTGGCATCAAGAGACCCAGTACTTC
V: TRBV5-1; D: .; J: TRBJ2-3; length: 14; size: .; CDR3: CASSLPGAPDTQYF; DNA: TGCGCCAGCAGCTTGCCAGGGGCACCAGATACGCAGTATTTT
V: TRBV7-2; D: .; J: TRBJ1-4; length: 14; size: .; CDR3: CASSLASRTGKLFF; DNA: TGTGCCAGCAGCTTAGCTTCCAGAACGGGAAAACTGTTTTTT
V: TRBV11-3; D: .; J: TRBJ1-4; length: 15; size: .; CDR3: CASSLQQGSQEKLFF; DNA: TGTGCCAGCAGCTTACAACAGGGAAGCCAAGAAAAACTGTTTTTT
V: TRBV7-9; D: .; J: TRBJ2-1; length: 19; size: .; CDR3: CASSLPSNGGSGSYNEQFF; DNA: TGTGCCAGCAGCCTACCTAGTAATGGGGGCTCGGGCTCCTACAATGAGCAGTTCTTC
V: TRBV10-3; D: TRBD1; J: TRBJ2-3; length: 14; size: .; CDR3: CAIRTGVGTDTQYF; DNA: TGTGCCATCAGAACAGGGGTGGGCACAGATACGCAGTATTTT